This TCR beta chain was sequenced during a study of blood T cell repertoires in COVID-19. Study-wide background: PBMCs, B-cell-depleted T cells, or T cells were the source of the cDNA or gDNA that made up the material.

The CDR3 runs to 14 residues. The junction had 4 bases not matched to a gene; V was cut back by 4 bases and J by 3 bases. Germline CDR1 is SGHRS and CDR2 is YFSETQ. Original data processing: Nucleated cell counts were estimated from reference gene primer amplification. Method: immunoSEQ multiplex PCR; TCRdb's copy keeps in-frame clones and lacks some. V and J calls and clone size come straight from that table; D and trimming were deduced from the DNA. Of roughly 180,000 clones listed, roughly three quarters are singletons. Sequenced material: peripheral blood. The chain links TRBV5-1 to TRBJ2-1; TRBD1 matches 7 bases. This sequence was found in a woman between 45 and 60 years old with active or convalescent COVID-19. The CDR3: CASSLRDSYNEQFF. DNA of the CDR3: TGCGCCAGCAGCCTCCGGGACAGCTACAATGAGCAGTTCTTC.